The 27 T cell receptor beta chains below all came from one sample that was sequenced in a study of control samples from healthy donors and cancer patients. Libraries were prepared by immunoSEQ multiplex PCR; TCRdb keeps only in-frame clonotypes and omits some of them. The table shows around 86,000 clones, with roughly 90% occurring only once. The source material was PBMCs. The receptor set was obtained from a woman aged 60-75 years with head and neck cancer.

CDR3: CASSPSTPGQGVHEQYF. The DNA of the CDR3 is TGTGCCAGCTCACCTTCCACTCCGGGACAGGGGGTCCACGAGCAGTACTTC. This chain connects TRBV18 to TRBJ2-7; 11 positions match TRBD1. The CDR3 contains 17 residues. V gave up 3 bases and J gave up 5 bases; unmatched junction bases: 12. Germline V CDR1 and CDR2: KGHSH, LQKENI.

The chain carries TRBV9 and TRBJ2-1; maybe TRBD2 (5 bases). V was trimmed by 3 bases and J by 5 bases, leaving 9 bases between them. Germline V CDR1 and CDR2: SGDLS, YYNGEE. This CDR3 comprises 13 residues. The CDR3 nucleotides are TGTGCCAGCAGCGGCCGGGATAACAATGAGCAGTTCTTC. This gives the protein CASSGRDNNEQFF.

J is TRBJ1-4 and V is TRBV19; the D is unclear. The CDR3 covers 14 residues. CDR1 and CDR2 (germline): LNHDA, SQIVND (reference sequence). V was pared by 5 bases and J by 4 bases, with 11 bases between. The CDR3 protein is CASSRFGDNEKLFF. In DNA form, the CDR3 reads TGTGCCAGTAGTCGTTTCGGGGATAATGAAAAACTGTTTTTT. Filled out from reference TRBV19 and TRBJ1-4, the complete variable domain reads DGGITQSPKYLFRKEGQNVTLSCEQNLNHDAMYWYRQDPGQGLRLIYYSQIVNDFQKGDIAEGYSVSREKKESFPLTVTSAQKNPTAFYLCASSRFGDNEKLFFGSGTQLSVL.

V is TRBV30 and J is TRBJ1-4; 7 bases align to TRBD1. The V gene end was trimmed by 4 bases and the J gene end by 0 bases; junction bases not matched to a gene: 5. Per germline, CDR1 GTSNPN and CDR2 SVGIG (reference sequence). This CDR3 spans 15 amino acids. CDR3 DNA: TGTGCCTGGATGAGACAGGGCCCAACTAATGAAAAACTGTTTTTT. Amino acid sequence: CAWMRQGPTNEKLFF.

The chain is built from TRBV10-1 and TRBJ2-1; tentative D call: TRBD2 (5 bases). The ends were cut back, 0 bases at V and 4 bases at J, with 10 bases in the middle. The CDR3 totals 15 residues. Germline V CDR1 and CDR2: WNHNN, SYGVQD (reference sequence). This chain's CDR3 is CASSESGVGYNEQFF. In DNA, the CDR3 is TGCGCCAGCAGTGAGTCGGGAGTCGGGTACAATGAGCAGTTCTTC.

This clone came up once. The same CDR3 arises from other DNA sequences in this sample as well. The chain combines TRBV19 with TRBJ1-5, with TRBD1 identical over 7 bases. After removal of 6 bases from V and 0 bases from J, the junction contained 5 bases not matched to a gene. Germline V gene lookup returns CDR1 LNHDA and CDR2 SQIVND (reference sequence). This CDR3 has 15 amino acids. CDR3 coding DNA: TGTGCCAGTAGGATTACAGGGGATAGCAATCAGCCCCAGCATTTT. Its protein product is CASRITGDSNQPQHF.

This rearrangement joins TRBV19 to TRBJ1-5; 7 positions agree with TRBD1. This CDR3 spans 14 amino acids. V gave up 2 bases and J gave up 6 bases; unmatched junction bases: 4. Germline V gives CDR1 LNHDA, CDR2 SQIVND (reference sequence). The CDR3 loop is CASSIPGGGQPQHF. The CDR3 DNA follows: TGTGCCAGTAGTATACCAGGGGGAGGTCAGCCCCAGCATTTT.

J is TRBJ2-3 and V is TRBV9, with D tentatively TRBD2 (6 bases). This CDR3 has 14 amino acids. V was shortened by 6 bases and J by 0 bases, with 11 bases between the two germline ends. CDR1 and CDR2 (germline): SGDLS, YYNGEE. CDR3 nucleotide sequence: TGTGCCAGCACCGGGGAGGATAGCACAGATACGCAGTATTTT. Residues: CASTGEDSTDTQYF.

V usage is TRBV9 and J usage is TRBJ2-2; possibly TRBD1 for D (6 bases). V lost 0 bases and J lost 1, with 10 bases in between. The CDR3 runs 16 residues. The V gene's germline CDR1 is SGDLS and CDR2 YYNGEE. CDR3 sequence reads: CASSVGPGQNTGELFF. CDR3 DNA: TGTGCCAGCAGCGTAGGGCCGGGACAGAACACCGGGGAGCTGTTTTTT.

The CDR3 reads CASSWTGDNSPLHF. The CDR3 DNA sequence: TGTGCCAGCAGTTGGACAGGGGATAATTCACCCCTCCACTTT. The gene calls are TRBV27 and TRBJ1-6, with TRBD1 identical over 9 bases. The ends lost 4 bases at V and 5 bases at J; junction bases unmatched: 0. The germline gives CDR1 MNHEY, CDR2 SMNVEV (reference sequence). The CDR3 spans 14 residues.

This chain connects TRBV12-3 or TRBV12-4 to TRBJ1-1; a weak D match, TRBD1 (5 bases). The CDR3 totals 12 residues. V lost 6 bases to trimming and J lost 7 bases, with 12 bases between them. The CDR3 sequence: CASRLGPGEAFF. The CDR3 coding sequence is TGTGCCAGCAGGCTGGGACCGGGTGAAGCTTTCTTT.

The count of this clone is one. This chain connects TRBV5-6 to TRBJ1-4; D might be TRBD1 (5 bases). The CDR3 contains 15 residues. Trimming took off 1 base at V and 2 bases at J, with 9 bases between the two ends. CDR1 and CDR2 (germline): SGHDT, YYEEEE. CDR3 nucleotide sequence: TGTGCCAGCAGCTTGTTCGGGGGGACTAATGAAAAACTGTTTTTT. Its protein is CASSLFGGTNEKLFF.

V usage is TRBV5-4 and J usage is TRBJ2-7; the D gene could be TRBD1 or TRBD2 (7 bases each). Looked up from germline, CDR1 is SGHNT and CDR2 is YYREEE (reference sequence). Trimming left V 3 bases short and J 3 bases short, with 13 bases between. The CDR3 is made up of 14 amino acids. Written as DNA, the CDR3 is TGTGCCAGCAGCTCCAGGGGGGGAAACTACGAGCAGTACTTC. This gives the protein CASSSRGGNYEQYF. The full variable domain, in which reference TRBV5-4 and TRBJ2-7 provide the parts outside the CDR3, is ETGVTQSPTHLIKTRGQQVTLRCSSQSGHNTVSWYQQALGQGPQFIFQYYREEENGRGNFPPRFSGLQFPNYSSELNVNALELDDSALYLCASSSRGGNYEQYFGPGTRLTVT.

The chain couples TRBV2 to TRBJ2-1; TRBD2 matches 12 bases. Germline V gives CDR1 SNHLY, CDR2 FYNNEI. V was clipped by 4 bases and J by 6 bases; unmatched bases: 13. The CDR3 length is 18 residues. This CDR3 is CASSGSYPGLAGFNEQFF. CDR3 bases: TGTGCCAGCAGTGGCTCCTATCCGGGACTAGCGGGCTTCAATGAGCAGTTCTTC.

The chain combines TRBV20-1 with TRBJ2-5, with TRBD2 matching over 10 bases. The V and J ends lost 3 bases and 6 bases, in that order; junction bases with no gene match: 7. CDR1 is DFQATT, CDR2 SNEGSKA, per germline (reference sequence). This CDR3 comprises 14 residues. This CDR3 is CSASQAGGRKTQYF. Here the CDR3 DNA reads TGCAGTGCTAGTCAAGCGGGAGGGAGGAAGACCCAGTACTTC.

The chain combines TRBV9 with TRBJ2-2; TRBD1 matches at 7 bases. CDR1 SGDLS and CDR2 YYNGEE come from the germline V gene. Unmatched junction bases numbered 6, after V lost 0 bases and J lost 1 base. The CDR3 runs 17 residues. CDR3 coding DNA: TGTGCCAGCAGCGTAGATCATCGGACAGGGAACACCGGGGAGCTGTTTTTT. It is translated as CASSVDHRTGNTGELFF.

The rearrangement joins TRBV15 to TRBJ2-1; TRBD1 might be the D (5 bases). The V end lost 8 bases, the J end lost 1 base, and 15 bases lay between the germline ends. The CDR3 loop spans 15 amino acids. Germline CDR1 is LNHNV and CDR2 is YYDKDF (reference sequence). In DNA, the CDR3 is TGTGCCACCGGCAAGGATCAGGGTTCCTACAATGAGCAGTTCTTC. Its protein is CATGKDQGSYNEQFF.

The chain has TRBV7-9 and TRBJ1-4; the D is unclear. CDR1 and CDR2 from the germline V gene are SEHNR and FQNEAQ (reference sequence). Trimming cost V 4 bases and J 10 bases, with 7 bases left between them. The CDR3 is made up of 11 amino acids. The CDR3 sequence is CASSYDGKLFF. The CDR3 coding sequence is TGTGCCAGCAGCTACGACGGAAAACTGTTTTTT.

This clone has only one observation. The CDR3, as DNA: TGTGCCAGCAGTCGACTAGCGGGCGACACAGATACGCAGTATTTT. It is translated as CASSRLAGDTDTQYF. This chain links TRBV2 with TRBJ2-3; 10 nucleotides line up with TRBD2. V was pared by 5 bases and J by 2 bases, with 4 bases of the junction left unmatched. Germline V lookup: CDR1 SNHLY, CDR2 FYNNEI. This CDR3 contains 15 residues.

J is TRBJ2-1 and V is TRBV5-6; no definite D call. The CDR3 is 18 residues long. V lost 5 bases and J 1 base, leaving 22 bases between the germline ends. From germline, CDR1 is SGHDT and CDR2 YYEEEE. The CDR3 spells CASRFATRTLRSYNEQFF. The CDR3 DNA sequence: TGTGCCAGCAGGTTCGCCACCCGGACCCTCCGGTCCTACAATGAGCAGTTCTTC. Complete variable domain (other parts from reference TRBV5-6 and TRBJ2-1): DAGVTQSPTHLIKTRGQQVTLRCSPKSGHDTVSWYQQALGQGPQFIFQYYEEEERQRGNFPDRFSGHQFPNYSSELNVNALLLGDSALYLCASRFATRTLRSYNEQFFGPGTRLTVL.

The rearrangement joins TRBV7-8 to TRBJ2-1; 7 bases map to TRBD1. CDR3 length: 17 amino acids. J lost 1 base, V lost 1 base, and 7 bases had no gene match. Germline CDR1 is SGHVS and CDR2 is FQNEAQ. CDR3 sequence (DNA): TGTGCCAGCAGCTTAGGGCCCACCAGGGGGTCCTACAATGAGCAGTTCTTC. Its translation: CASSLGPTRGSYNEQFF. Based on the CDR3 plus reference TRBV7-8 and TRBJ2-1, the full variable domain is GAGVSQSPRYKVAKRGQDVALRCDPISGHVSLFWYQQALGQGPEFLTYFQNEAQLDKSGLPSDRFFAERPEGSVSTLKIQRTQQEDSAVYLCASSLGPTRGSYNEQFFGPGTRLTVL.

This sequence joins TRBV6-4 and TRBJ2-3, with 7 bases fitting TRBD2. This CDR3 has 16 amino acids. Trimming at V came to 0 bases and at J to 3 bases, leaving 6 bases not matched to a gene. Germline CDR1 and CDR2: MRHNA and SNTAGT. The CDR3 DNA reads TGTGCCAGCAGTGACTCTGTGCAGGGAGGGACAGATACGCAGTATTTT. Amino acid sequence: CASSDSVQGGTDTQYF.

By sample fraction, this clone is medium-sized. The chain is built from TRBV19 and TRBJ2-2; TRBD1 matches 11 bases. Germline V lookup: CDR1 LNHDA, CDR2 SQIVND (reference sequence). The CDR3 length is 15 residues. V trimming: 6 bases; J trimming: 5 bases; junction bases outside the gene matches: 5. The DNA of the CDR3 is TGTGCCAGTAGACGGACAGGGGGCGAAACCGGGGAGCTGTTTTTT. It encodes CASRRTGGETGELFF.

This rearrangement joins TRBV28 to TRBJ2-1; 11 bases match TRBD2. The CDR3 length is 15 residues. Germline trimming cut 5 bases from V and 8 bases from J; bases unmatched to any gene: 8. Germline-derived CDR1 and CDR2 are MDHEN and SYDVKM. The CDR3 nucleotides are TGTGCCAGCAGTGTGACTAGCGGGAATAAATATGAGCAGTTCTTC. Translating it yields CASSVTSGNKYEQFF.

The rearrangement links TRBV7-9 to TRBJ2-7; 7 positions agree with TRBD2. The CDR3 covers 15 residues. J gave up 2 bases and V 2 bases, and 6 bases lay outside the gene matches. Per germline, CDR1 SEHNR and CDR2 FQNEAQ (reference sequence). The CDR3 sequence is CASSLIGLGTYEQYF. Written as DNA, the CDR3 is TGTGCCAGCAGCTTAATAGGACTAGGGACCTACGAGCAGTACTTC.

V and J are TRBV24-1 and TRBJ2-1, with TRBD1 matching 7 bases. V trimming: 4 bases; J trimming: 8 bases; junction bases outside the gene matches: 7. This CDR3 spans 14 amino acids. Germline V gene lookup returns CDR1 KGHDR and CDR2 SFDVKD. DNA for the CDR3: TGTGCCACCAGTGAACGATGGGACAGCCATGAGCAGTTCTTC. Translated: CATSERWDSHEQFF.

The gene calls are TRBV19 and TRBJ2-1; 8 positions agree with TRBD2. Germline V lookup: CDR1 LNHDA, CDR2 SQIVND (reference sequence). This CDR3 spans 17 amino acids. With 3 bases clipped from V and 1 base from J, the junction kept 8 bases outside the gene matches. The CDR3 loop is CASSISSGRASYNEQFF. Here the CDR3 DNA reads TGTGCCAGTAGTATTTCCTCCGGGAGGGCGTCCTACAATGAGCAGTTCTTC.